This T cell receptor (beta chain) was recorded in a study of identical twins. Notes on the study in general: Out-of-frame TCR alpha sharing in monozygotic twins exceeded recombination model predictions. Out-of-frame alpha sequences that twins shared showed excess low generation probability. Insertions ran lower in abundant cord blood beta clonotypes, though not in memory repertoires.

After template switching added a universal primer site, the resulting cDNA carried unique molecular identifiers. TCRdb ran MiXCR on the 5' RACE reads and lists one entry per CDR3 protein. Among 1,800,000 or so distinct CDR3 sequences listed, roughly 35% were seen once. As regards this clonotype: No antigen is known for it.

This receptor was taken from a newborn girl in good health. Sample: cord blood.

CDR3 bases: TGTTCCAGCAGCAAACAACTGATCAACACTGAAGCTTTCTTT. Protein sequence: CSSSKQLINTEAFF. The chain links TRBV21-1 to TRBJ1-1. TRBV21-1 is a pseudogene segment. This CDR3 is 14 amino acids long.